The next 14 T cell receptor beta chains were all read from a single sample in a study of CD8+CD57+ T cells in acquired aplastic anemia. Individuals selected for sequencing had exhibited CD8+CD57+ cell expansion on flow cytometry. Profiles of TCR beta VDJ and CDR3 were generated from a genomic DNA template. MiXCR, run by TCRdb on the reads, gives a single entry per CDR3 protein. The data show about 200,000 distinct CDR3 sequences, 65% seen once. Sequenced sample: sorted CD4+, CD8+, or CD8+CD57+ T cells (not recorded which) from PBMCs. These receptors all come from a human donor with aplastic anemia.

This chain joins TRBV5-1 and TRBJ1-1; tentative D call: TRBD1 (6 bases). Trimming cost V 3 bases and J 3 bases, with 15 bases left between them. This CDR3 has 15 residues. Germline V gives CDR1 SGHRS, CDR2 YFSETQ. CDR3 residues: CASSWTDSSDTEAFF. CDR3 DNA sequence: TGCGCCAGCAGCTGGACAGACAGTAGCGACACTGAAGCTTTCTTT.

The chain carries TRBV14 and TRBJ1-5; no reliable D call. Germline CDR1 and CDR2: SGHDN and FVKESK. Trimming left V 6 bases short and J 2 bases short, with 14 bases between. The CDR3 runs to 15 residues. The DNA of the CDR3 is TGTGCCAGCAGTCAAAATGGACGGTGCAATCAGCCCCAGCATTTT. Residues: CASSQNGRCNQPQHF.

The gene calls are TRBV6-5 and TRBJ2-7; a possible D gene is TRBD2 (5 bases). The CDR3 contains 14 residues. Per the germline V gene, CDR1 is MNHEY and CDR2 is SVGAGI. Trimming pared 0 bases from V and 1 base from J, leaving 7 bases between. The CDR3 region has the DNA TGTGCCAGCAGTTACTCGAGGGAATCCTACGAGCAGTACTTC. The encoded protein is CASSYSRESYEQYF.

This clonotype was recorded a few times. The J gene is TRBJ2-2, the V gene TRBV24-1; weak D call: TRBD1 (5 bases). The ends were cut back, 7 bases at V and 3 bases at J, with 5 bases in the middle. CDR1 KGHDR and CDR2 SFDVKD come from the germline V gene. This CDR3 contains 12 residues. The CDR3 loop is CATRGDTGELFF. CDR3 nucleotides: TGTGCCACCAGAGGGGACACCGGGGAGCTGTTTTTT.

The chain links TRBV24-1 to TRBJ1-2; possible D gene TRBD1, 5 bases. This CDR3 is 14 amino acids long. Per germline, CDR1 KGHDR and CDR2 SFDVKD. The V end lost 3 bases, the J end lost 2 bases, and 9 bases lay between the germline ends. The CDR3 DNA sequence: TGTGCCACCAGTGATGCGGGACGGAACTATGGCTACACCTTC. This codes for CATSDAGRNYGYTF.

The chain combines TRBV24-1 with TRBJ2-2; D call uncertain. The germline V gene encodes CDR1 KGHDR and CDR2 SFDVKD. Trimming shortened V by 5 bases and J by 5 bases, and 14 bases separated the two germline ends. The CDR3 loop spans 15 amino acids. The CDR3 nucleotides read TGTGCCACCAGTGCTGGGGTAGTGGGGACCGGGGAGCTGTTTTTT. It yields the protein CATSAGVVGTGELFF.

This clonotype appeared many times. J is TRBJ1-1 and V is TRBV19; no firm D call. The CDR3 length is 15 residues. Germline V gives CDR1 LNHDA, CDR2 SQIVND (reference sequence). With 0 bases removed from V and 1 base from J, the gap between germline ends came to 9 bases. The chain's CDR3 is CASSIDQLGNTEAFF. As DNA, the CDR3 is TGTGCCAGTAGTATAGATCAGCTGGGGAACACTGAAGCTTTCTTT.

This chain uses TRBV7-9 with TRBJ2-7; a possible D gene is TRBD1 (6 bases). With 1 base removed from V and 1 base from J, the gap between germline ends came to 14 bases. CDR3 size: 16 residues. Germline V lookup: CDR1 SEHNR, CDR2 FQNEAQ (reference sequence). CDR3 sequence (DNA): TGTGCCAGCAGCTTAGACGGTACAGGGCGATCCTACGAGCAGTACTTC. This sequence encodes CASSLDGTGRSYEQYF.

This clonotype was counted a single time. A much bigger clone sits one base away, suggesting this may be a read error. J is TRBJ2-3 and V is TRBV15; TRBD2 agrees at 10 bases. Looked up from germline, CDR1 is LNHNV and CDR2 is YYDKDF (reference sequence). The CDR3 spans 15 residues. CDR3 DNA: TGTGCCAGCAGCCCACTAGCGGGGTGCACAGATACGCAGTATTTT. Translated: CASSPLAGCTDTQYF.

This clonotype came up once. The V and J genes are TRBV19 and TRBJ1-2, with 7 bases identical to TRBD1. Germline lookup yields CDR1 LNHDA and CDR2 SQIVND (reference sequence). The length of the CDR3 is 15 residues. The V segment lost 7 bases and the J segment 8 bases; nucleotides outside the gene matches: 16. The CDR3 DNA reads as TGTGCCAGTACCCCTCAGCAAGGGGGCGCAAGGGGCTACACCTTC. Translating gives CASTPQQGGARGYTF.

This chain connects TRBV15 to TRBJ1-3; unclear D gene. Germline lookup yields CDR1 LNHNV and CDR2 YYDKDF (reference sequence). Trimming shortened V by 0 bases and J by 0 bases, and 12 bases separated the two germline ends. The CDR3 spans 17 residues. CDR3 amino acids: CATSRDLGKSSGNTIYF. The CDR3 coding sequence is TGTGCCACCAGCAGAGATTTAGGGAAGAGCTCTGGAAACACCATATATTTT.

V usage is TRBV19 and J usage is TRBJ1-1, with 12 positions matching TRBD1. This CDR3 contains 15 residues. Germline V gene data show CDR1 as LNHDA and CDR2 as SQIVND (reference sequence). V lost 5 bases to trimming and J lost 4 bases; unmatched junction nucleotides: 5. CDR3: CASSPGQGAITEAFF. The CDR3, as DNA: TGTGCCAGTAGTCCGGGACAGGGGGCAATCACTGAAGCTTTCTTT.

The J gene is TRBJ2-3, the V gene TRBV5-1, with D possibly being TRBD1 or TRBD2 (5 bases each). Trimming took off 0 bases at V and 5 bases at J, with 10 bases between the two ends. Per germline, CDR1 SGHRS and CDR2 YFSETQ. The CDR3 totals 14 residues. Here the CDR3 DNA reads TGCGCCAGCAGCTTGGTTACTGGGGGAGATACGCAGTATTTT. This sequence encodes CASSLVTGGDTQYF.

The V gene is TRBV20-1, the J gene TRBJ2-3; the D is unclear. CDR1 DFQATT and CDR2 SNEGSKA come from the germline V gene (reference sequence). This CDR3 spans 10 amino acids. Trimming left V 5 bases short and J 6 bases short, with 6 bases between. As DNA, the CDR3 is TGCAGTGCTCGGAGTGATACGCAGTATTTT. Translation: CSARSDTQYF.